This entry is about one TCR beta chain. The data were obtained in a study of control samples from healthy donors and cancer patients. The CDR3 has 14 amino acids. Per the germline V gene, CDR1 is WNHNN and CDR2 is SYGVQD (reference sequence). Trimming took 7 bases from V and 5 from J; bases not matched to a gene: 10. The data were produced by immunoSEQ multiplex PCR, yet TCRdb's version contains in-frame clones alone and is incomplete. Here the sample spans 130,000 or so clones, around 89% being singletons. The specimen was blood. This sequence originates from a man in his forties or fifties in good health. This chain links TRBV10-1 with TRBJ1-1, with 7 bases matching TRBD1. CDR3: CASTTTGLHTEAFF. The CDR3 bases are TGCGCCAGCACCACGACAGGGCTTCATACTGAAGCTTTCTTT.